The rows below give T cell receptor beta chains drawn from one sample of a study of cytomegalovirus exposure and HLA in healthy donors. Clones were sequenced by immunoSEQ multiplex PCR, and TCRdb holds only the in-frame ones, with some missing. The sample holds some 130,000 clones; about four fifths are singletons and the top ten take about 4.4%. The sample comprised PBMCs. The receptors derive from a man aged 25-45 years in good health. The CDR3 runs from the conserved cysteine through the conserved F or W. D genes are given only for firm matches. The size field is filled for only some rows; it gives once, few, many or a size class.

.	TRBV27	.	TRBJ1-5	TGTGCCAGCAGTTCACTTATACGTGAAGGGGGCAATCAGCCCCAGCATTTT	CASSSLIREGGNQPQHF
.	TRBV7-6	TRBD2	TRBJ2-1	TGTGCCAGCAGCTTAAGAGGGACTAGCGGGAGAGGGAATGAGCAGTTCTTC	CASSLRGTSGRGNEQFF
.	TRBV19	TRBD1	TRBJ2-7	TGTGCCAGTAGTATATCCGGACAGGGAGATATCACCTACGAGCAGTACTTC	CASSISGQGDITYEQYF
.	TRBV29-1	TRBD2	TRBJ2-1	TGCAGCGCTTACCACAGGGGGACTAGCGGGGATGAGCAGTTCTTC	CSAYHRGTSGDEQFF
.	TRBV5-1	.	TRBJ1-1	TGCGCCAGCAGCTTGGGGGGCCGCCCCAACGAAGCTTTCTTT	CASSLGGRPNEAFF
.	TRBV5-1	TRBD2	TRBJ2-5	TGCGCCAGCAGGGGGACTAGCGGGAGGGCGCCCCAAAAGACCCAGTACTTC	CASRGTSGRAPQKTQYF
.	TRBV12-5	TRBD1	TRBJ2-5	TGTGCTAGTGTTCCCGGGACAGGCCTTAGGGCCCAGTACTTC	CASVPGTGLRAQYF
.	TRBV6-6	.	TRBJ2-5	TGTGCCAGCAGGGCCTCAGGGACCCAGTACTTC	CASRASGTQYF
.	TRBV7-2	TRBD2	TRBJ2-2	TGTGCCAGCAGCTGGCGACTAGCGGGAGGCACTGGGGAGCTGTTTTTT	CASSWRLAGGTGELFF
few	TRBV7-4	.	TRBJ1-1	TGTGCCAGCAGATCCGGGAAGGGGAACACTGAAGCTTTCTTT	CASRSGKGNTEAFF
.	TRBV5-1	TRBD2	TRBJ2-5	TGCGCCAGCAGCAGGGGACTAGCGGTCCAAGAGACCCAGTACTTC	CASSRGLAVQETQYF
.	TRBV2	.	TRBJ2-7	TGTGCCAGCAGTGAACTAGCGAACCCCTACGAGCAGTACTTC	CASSELANPYEQYF
.	TRBV6-5	.	TRBJ1-3	TGTGCCAGCGAGGTCGGTTCTGGAAACACCATATATTTT	CASEVGSGNTIYF
once	TRBV25-1	TRBD2	TRBJ2-4	TGTGCCAGCAGCAGCACTAGCGGAAACATTCAGTACTTC	CASSSTSGNIQYF
.	TRBV10-3	TRBD1	TRBJ1-5	TGTGCCATCAGTCTACAGGGGCAGGGGCAGCCCCAGCATTTT	CAISLQGQGQPQHF
.	TRBV28	TRBD1	TRBJ2-2	TGTGCCAGCACCCAGGGACAGGGCACCGGGGAGCTGTTTTTT	CASTQGQGTGELFF
once	TRBV7-9	TRBD1	TRBJ1-1	TGTTCCAGCAGCTTGGGGACAGGGAACACTGAAGCTTTCTTT	CSSSLGTGNTEAFF
.	TRBV5-4	.	TRBJ2-3	TGTGCCAGCAGCCCTACGGGGGATACGCAGTATTTT	CASSPTGDTQYF
.	TRBV15	TRBD1	TRBJ2-5	TGTGCCACCAGCAGGGGGACAGGGGGGGAGACCCAGTACTTC	CATSRGTGGETQYF
.	TRBV18	.	TRBJ1-2	TGTGCCAGCTCACCAGGAGGGCAGTCCTATGGCTACACCTTC	CASSPGGQSYGYTF
.	TRBV11-2	.	TRBJ2-1	TGTGCCAGCAGCTTTGCGGACAATGAGCAGTTCTTC	CASSFADNEQFF
once	TRBV4-3	.	TRBJ2-7	TGCGCCAGCAGCCAAGTGCGGGCGAGCTCCTACGAGCAGTACTTC	CASSQVRASSYEQYF
.	TRBV7-3	.	TRBJ2-1	TGTGCCAGCAGCCGGAGGGTCCCCTCGGATGAGCAGTTCTTC	CASSRRVPSDEQFF
few	TRBV5-5	TRBD1	TRBJ2-7	TGTGCCAGCAGCTTGGCCACAGGGGTAACTTACGAGCAGTACTTC	CASSLATGVTYEQYF
.	TRBV10-3	TRBD2	TRBJ2-1	TGTGCCATCAGCCCGGGACTAGAACTCAATGAGCAGTTCTTC	CAISPGLELNEQFF
.	TRBV11-2	.	TRBJ1-6	TGTGCCAGCAGCTTATCGGACAGTACTAATTCACCCCTCCACTTT	CASSLSDSTNSPLHF
.	TRBV10-3	TRBD2	TRBJ2-5	TGTGCCATCAGCTCCGGGACTAGCGGGAGGGAAAAAGAGACCCAGTACTTC	CAISSGTSGREKETQYF
few	TRBV11-3	.	TRBJ2-5	TGTGCCAGCAGCTTAACAGGGTTTTTGCGAGAGACCCAGTACTTC	CASSLTGFLRETQYF
.	TRBV28	.	TRBJ2-7	TGTGCCAGCAGCCAGGGACTTCTATTCCCCTACGAGCAGTACTTC	CASSQGLLFPYEQYF
few	TRBV30	TRBD2	TRBJ2-7	TGTGCCTGGAGTGTCGGGGGGAGCTCCTACGAGCAGTACTTC	CAWSVGGSSYEQYF
once	TRBV6-6	.	TRBJ2-7	TGTGCCAGCCGCGGCGGAGAGGTCTACGAGCAGTACTTC	CASRGGEVYEQYF
.	TRBV2	TRBD2	TRBJ2-1	TGTGCCAGGGCCGGGACTAGCGGGACCAGGGGGCTCAATGAGCAGTTCTTC	CARAGTSGTRGLNEQFF
once	TRBV25-1	.	TRBJ2-1	TGTGCCACCCAGCGGTCGGGTGAGCAGTTCTTC	CATQRSGEQFF
few	TRBV25-1	.	TRBJ2-3	TGTGCCAGCAGTGTAGGGGGGGTCCGGGTCACAGATACGCAGTATTTT	CASSVGGVRVTDTQYF
.	TRBV30	TRBD1	TRBJ1-6	TGTGCCTGGAGTGTACCTGGGGGACAGAGGGGTAGGTCACCCCTCCACTTT	CAWSVPGGQRGRSPLHF
.	TRBV19	.	TRBJ2-2	TGTGCCAGTCGGTCGGGGCGGGGAGACACCGGGGAGCTGTTTTTT	CASRSGRGDTGELFF
.	TRBV6-1	TRBD2	TRBJ2-2	TGTGCCAGCGCCCTTAGCGGGAGTGGCACCGGGGAGCTGTTTTTT	CASALSGSGTGELFF
.	TRBV6-5	TRBD2	TRBJ2-1	TGTGCCAGCAGTTTCCTGCTAGCGGGAGGATACAATGAGCAGTTCTTC	CASSFLLAGGYNEQFF
.	TRBV7-2	.	TRBJ2-1	TGTGCCAGCAGCTGGACAGGGTGGGGGGGAGGGCAGTTCTTC	CASSWTGWGGGQFF
.	TRBV7-8	TRBD1	TRBJ1-5	TGTGCCAGCAGTTCTCCGGGACAGGGTACGCTTGGCAATCAGCCCCAGCATTTT	CASSSPGQGTLGNQPQHF
.	TRBV4-1	.	TRBJ1-1	TGCGCCAGCAGCCAAGACCTCGCCATAGGGGGCACTGAAGCTTTCTTT	CASSQDLAIGGTEAFF
.	TRBV5-4	TRBD2	TRBJ2-1	TGTGCCAGCTTTCACCATTCCGGGACTAGCGGGAGAGGATCCTACAATGAGCAGTTCTTC	CASFHHSGTSGRGSYNEQFF
.	TRBV27	TRBD2	TRBJ2-5	TGTGCCAGCACAGGACTAGCGGAAGAGACCCAGTACTTC	CASTGLAEETQYF
.	TRBV4-3	.	TRBJ1-1	TGCGCCAGCAGCCAAGGAGGGCTCACTGAAGCTTTCTTT	CASSQGGLTEAFF
.	TRBV7-9	.	TRBJ1-2	TGTGCCAGCAGCTTTCCTGCGATCCCTTCCGGCTACACCTTC	CASSFPAIPSGYTF
.	TRBV5-5	.	TRBJ2-7	TGTGCCAGCAGCTTGGTCCCCGGCTACGAGCAGTACTTC	CASSLVPGYEQYF
once	TRBV28	.	TRBJ2-3	TGTGCCAGCAGCTATTCCCTGTGGACGCAGTATTTT	CASSYSLWTQYF
.	TRBV11-3	TRBD2	TRBJ2-7	TGTGCCAGCAGCTTTAATTGGCTAGCGGGAGCCCATGAGCAGTACTTC	CASSFNWLAGAHEQYF
.	TRBV7-9	.	TRBJ2-1	TGTGCCAGCAGCGTCCCGGGAGAAGAGCAGTTCTTC	CASSVPGEEQFF
.	TRBV5-4	.	TRBJ2-3	TGTGCCAGCAGCTTTCGTGACACTAGCACAGATACGCAGTATTTT	CASSFRDTSTDTQYF
.	TRBV5-6	TRBD2	TRBJ2-2	TGTGCCAGCAGCTTACGGCGGGAGGTCACCGGGGAGCTGTTTTTT	CASSLRREVTGELFF
.	TRBV7-9	.	TRBJ2-3	TGTGCCAGCAATTCGGCAGATACGCAGTATTTT	CASNSADTQYF
.	TRBV4-3	.	TRBJ2-7	TGCGCCAGCAGCCAAGAGGAGCGGGTACAGCAGTACTTC	CASSQEERVQQYF
.	TRBV5-1	TRBD1	TRBJ1-4	TGCGCCAGCAGCTCCCAGGGGGTGGCTAATGAAAAACTGTTTTTT	CASSSQGVANEKLFF
.	TRBV15	.	TRBJ1-6	TGTGCCACCAGCTCCCGGCGGAATAATTCACCCCTCCACTTT	CATSSRRNNSPLHF
few	TRBV29-1	TRBD2	TRBJ2-7	TGCAGCGTTGCGCCCCCGGGGGGTCCACCCTACGAGCAGTACTTC	CSVAPPGGPPYEQYF
few	TRBV7-2	TRBD1	TRBJ1-1	TGTGCCAGCAGTGGACAGGGGGACACTGAAGCTTTCTTT	CASSGQGDTEAFF
.	TRBV14	TRBD1	TRBJ2-2	TGTGCCAGCAGCCAACTACAGGGGTTCACCGGGGAGCTGTTTTTT	CASSQLQGFTGELFF
.	TRBV12-2	.	TRBJ2-1	TGTGCAAGTCGCTTAGGTGGGACTAGCTACAATGAGCAGTTCTTC	CASRLGGTSYNEQFF
.	TRBV10-3	TRBD1	TRBJ1-4	TGTGCCATCAGTGACTCCGGGACAGGGGATGAAAAACTGTTTTTT	CAISDSGTGDEKLFF